The clone carrying this TCR beta chain was seen ten or more times. This record belongs to a study of Graves' ophthalmopathy and Graves' hyperthyroidism. RNA served as the template for amplifying TCR beta CDR3 regions. HTBI-primed RT-PCR formed the first round, and a multiplex PCR formed the second. One entry per CDR3 protein results from TCRdb running MiXCR on the multiplex PCR reads. The data show about 210,000 distinct CDR3 sequences, with roughly 27% seen just once and about 9.3% held by the top ten. CDR3 length: 15 residues. The V end was cut by 1 base, the J end by 7 bases, with 14 bases between.

The genes are TRBV12-3 or TRBV12-4 and TRBJ1-5; tentatively, D is TRBD1 (6 bases). This TCR was sampled from a man between 45 and 60 years old with Graves' ophthalmopathy. Material: peripheral blood. In DNA form, the CDR3 reads TGTGCCAGCAGTTTAGATGGGGGGCTGGGCCAGCCCCAGCATTTT. This gives the protein CASSLDGGLGQPQHF.